This TCR beta chain was recorded in a study of blood T cell repertoires in COVID-19. The overall study: Donors in the United States, Italy and Spain gave samples during acute or convalescent COVID-19.

V lost 9 bases to trimming and J lost 1 base; unmatched junction nucleotides: 10. The CDR3 extends over 15 amino acids. Germline lookup yields CDR1 MNHEY and CDR2 SMNVEV (reference sequence). Original handling: Amplification from reference gene primers served as the basis for estimated nucleated cell counts. Measured with immunoSEQ multiplex PCR; TCRdb has only the in-frame clones, and not every one. V, J and clone size were drawn from that table, and D and trimming were deduced from the DNA. The repertoire holds tens of thousands of clones, with over 65% as singletons. The chain is built from TRBV27 and TRBJ2-5; 8 bases are shared with TRBD2. The receptor was derived from a human donor in a cohort sampled during active COVID-19. Material: peripheral blood. The CDR3 spells CASSPASGRQETQYF. DNA for the CDR3: TGTGCCAGTAGTCCGGCTAGCGGGCGCCAAGAGACCCAGTACTTC.